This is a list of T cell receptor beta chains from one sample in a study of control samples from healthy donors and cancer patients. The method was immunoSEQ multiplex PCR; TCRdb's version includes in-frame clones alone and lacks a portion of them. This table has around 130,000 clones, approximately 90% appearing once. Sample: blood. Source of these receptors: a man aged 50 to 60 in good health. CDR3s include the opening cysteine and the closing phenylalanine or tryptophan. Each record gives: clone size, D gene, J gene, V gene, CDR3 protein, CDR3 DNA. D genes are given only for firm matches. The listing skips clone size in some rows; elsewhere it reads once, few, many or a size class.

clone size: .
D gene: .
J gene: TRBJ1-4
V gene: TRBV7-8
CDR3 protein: CASSLGPWGEKLFF
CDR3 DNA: TGTGCCAGCAGCTTAGGCCCGTGGGGTGAAAAACTGTTTTTT

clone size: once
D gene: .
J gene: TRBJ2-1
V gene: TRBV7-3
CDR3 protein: CASSVQGGTPAHEQFF
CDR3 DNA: TGTGCCAGCAGCGTACAGGGCGGGACGCCTGCCCATGAGCAGTTCTTC

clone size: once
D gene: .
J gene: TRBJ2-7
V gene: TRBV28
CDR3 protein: CASGSGTTTYEQYF
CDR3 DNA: TGTGCCAGCGGCTCCGGGACAACAACCTACGAGCAGTACTTC

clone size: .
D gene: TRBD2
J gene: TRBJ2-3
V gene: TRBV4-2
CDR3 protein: CASSRQARGTADTQYF
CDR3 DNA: TGTGCCAGCAGCCGCCAAGCGCGGGGGACGGCAGATACGCAGTATTTT

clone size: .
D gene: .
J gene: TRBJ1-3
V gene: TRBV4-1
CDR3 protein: CASSKNLDTSRGNTIYF
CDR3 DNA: TGCGCCAGCAGCAAAAATCTGGACACCTCGAGAGGAAACACCATATATTTT

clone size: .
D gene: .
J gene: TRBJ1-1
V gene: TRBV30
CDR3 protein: CAWRFADNTEAFF
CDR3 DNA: TGTGCCTGGAGGTTTGCGGACAACACTGAAGCTTTCTTT

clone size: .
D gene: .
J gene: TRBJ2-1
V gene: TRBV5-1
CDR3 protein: CASSLTSTGSYNEQFF
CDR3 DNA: TGCGCCAGCAGCTTGACGTCGACTGGGTCCTACAATGAGCAGTTCTTC

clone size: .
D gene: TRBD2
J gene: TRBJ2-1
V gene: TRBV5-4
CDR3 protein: CASSRGGNSYNEQFF
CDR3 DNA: TGTGCCAGCAGTCGCGGGGGTAACTCCTACAATGAGCAGTTCTTC

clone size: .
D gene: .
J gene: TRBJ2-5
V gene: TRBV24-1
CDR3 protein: CATSDFRGGWETQYF
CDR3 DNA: TGTGCCACCAGTGATTTTAGGGGGGGCTGGGAGACCCAGTACTTC

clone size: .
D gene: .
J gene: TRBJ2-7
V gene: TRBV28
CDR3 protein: CASSATRGRGLQLSYEQYF
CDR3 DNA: TGTGCCAGCAGTGCCACACGGGGGCGGGGACTCCAACTCTCCTACGAGCAGTACTTC

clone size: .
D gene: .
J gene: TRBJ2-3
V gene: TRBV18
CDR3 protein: CASSPPTTDTQYF
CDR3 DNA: TGTGCCAGCTCACCTCCGACCACAGATACGCAGTATTTT

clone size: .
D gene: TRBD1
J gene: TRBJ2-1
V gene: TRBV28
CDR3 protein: CASSFPQGIGSYNEQFF
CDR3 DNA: TGTGCCAGCAGTTTCCCACAGGGGATAGGCTCCTACAATGAGCAGTTCTTC

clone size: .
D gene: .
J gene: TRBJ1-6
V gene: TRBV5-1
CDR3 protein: CASSFGRAQPDNSPLHF
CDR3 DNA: TGCGCCAGCAGCTTCGGTCGAGCCCAGCCGGATAATTCACCCCTCCACTTT

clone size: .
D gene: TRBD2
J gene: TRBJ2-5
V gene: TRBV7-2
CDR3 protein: CASSPRLAGETQYF
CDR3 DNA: TGTGCCAGCAGCCCCCGACTAGCGGGAGAGACCCAGTACTTC

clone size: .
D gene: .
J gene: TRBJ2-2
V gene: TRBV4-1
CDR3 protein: CASRIGGRLAGELFF
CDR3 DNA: TGCGCCAGCCGAATTGGGGGGCGTTTGGCCGGGGAGCTGTTTTTT

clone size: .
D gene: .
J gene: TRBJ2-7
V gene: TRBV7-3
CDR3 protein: CASSVTPGSSYEQYF
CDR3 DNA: TGTGCCAGCAGCGTAACCCCAGGCAGCTCCTACGAGCAGTACTTC

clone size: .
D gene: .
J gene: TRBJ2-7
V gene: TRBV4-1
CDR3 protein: CASSQVRGSYEQYF
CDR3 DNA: TGCGCCAGCAGCCAAGTAAGGGGGTCCTACGAGCAGTACTTC

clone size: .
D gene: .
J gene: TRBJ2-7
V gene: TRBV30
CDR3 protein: CAWSTRPRRSSYEQYF
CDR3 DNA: TGTGCCTGGAGTACCCGCCCTCGGCGGAGCTCCTACGAGCAGTACTTC

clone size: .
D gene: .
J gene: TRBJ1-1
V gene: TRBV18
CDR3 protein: CASSPVRQPKAFF
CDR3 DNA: TGTGCCAGCTCACCCGTCAGACAGCCAAAAGCTTTCTTT

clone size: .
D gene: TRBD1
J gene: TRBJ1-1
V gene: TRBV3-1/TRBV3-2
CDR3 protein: CASNPGTGEAFF
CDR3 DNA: TGTGCCAGCAACCCCGGGACAGGGGAAGCTTTCTTT

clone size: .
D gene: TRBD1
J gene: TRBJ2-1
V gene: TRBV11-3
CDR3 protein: CASSEGRRGLSYNEQFF
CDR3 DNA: TGTGCCAGCAGCGAGGGTCGCAGGGGGCTATCCTACAATGAGCAGTTCTTC

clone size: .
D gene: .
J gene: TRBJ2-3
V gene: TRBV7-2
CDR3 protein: CASSLGGVVDTQYF
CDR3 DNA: TGTGCCAGCAGCTTAGGGGGGGTGGTAGATACGCAGTATTTT

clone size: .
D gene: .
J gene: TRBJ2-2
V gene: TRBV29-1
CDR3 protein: CSGGAYTGELFF
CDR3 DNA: TGCAGCGGGGGGGCGTACACCGGGGAGCTGTTTTTT

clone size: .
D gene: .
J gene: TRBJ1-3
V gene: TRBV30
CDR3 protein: CASTSSGNTIYF
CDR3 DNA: TGTGCCTCCACTAGCTCTGGAAACACCATATATTTT

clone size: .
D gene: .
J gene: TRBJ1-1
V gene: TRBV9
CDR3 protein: CASSVLQQNTEAFF
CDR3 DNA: TGTGCCAGCAGCGTCCTACAGCAGAACACTGAAGCTTTCTTT

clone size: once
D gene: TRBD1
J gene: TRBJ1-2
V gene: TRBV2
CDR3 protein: CASSGGDSHSYGYTF
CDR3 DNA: TGTGCCAGCTCCGGCGGGGACAGCCATAGCTATGGCTACACCTTC

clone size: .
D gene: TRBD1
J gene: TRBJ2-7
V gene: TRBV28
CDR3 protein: CASSLGDRPYEQYF
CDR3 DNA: TGTGCCAGCAGTTTAGGGGACAGACCCTACGAGCAGTACTTC

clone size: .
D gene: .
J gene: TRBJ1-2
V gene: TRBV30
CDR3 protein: CAWSLSSQGSHYGYIF
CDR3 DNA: TGTGCCTGGAGTTTAAGCTCGCAGGGGTCTCACTATGGCTACATCTTC

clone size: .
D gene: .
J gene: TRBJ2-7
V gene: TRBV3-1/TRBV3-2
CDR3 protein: CASSQVAASSYEQYF
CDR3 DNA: TGTGCCAGCAGCCAAGTGGCGGCAAGCTCCTACGAGCAGTACTTC

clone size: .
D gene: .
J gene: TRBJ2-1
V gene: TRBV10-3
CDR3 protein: CAISESLGQGGYNEQFF
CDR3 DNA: TGTGCCATCAGTGAGTCATTGGGGCAGGGGGGATACAATGAGCAGTTCTTC

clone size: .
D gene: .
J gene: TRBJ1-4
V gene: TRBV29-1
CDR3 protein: CSVRTNEKLFF
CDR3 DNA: TGCAGCGTCAGAACCAATGAAAAACTGTTTTTT

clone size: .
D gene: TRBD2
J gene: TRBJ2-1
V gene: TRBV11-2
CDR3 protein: CASSPRLAGNEQFF
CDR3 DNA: TGTGCCAGCAGCCCCCGACTAGCAGGCAATGAGCAGTTCTTC

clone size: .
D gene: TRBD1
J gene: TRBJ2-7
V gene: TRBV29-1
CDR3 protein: CSAPDRDSYEQYF
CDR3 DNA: TGCAGCGCCCCTGACAGGGACTCCTACGAGCAGTACTTC

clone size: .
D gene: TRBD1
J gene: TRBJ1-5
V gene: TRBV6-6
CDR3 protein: CASRDRADQPQHF
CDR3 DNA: TGTGCCAGCCGCGACAGGGCAGATCAGCCCCAGCATTTT

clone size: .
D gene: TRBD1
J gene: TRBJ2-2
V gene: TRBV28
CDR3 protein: CASSRDSPNTGELFF
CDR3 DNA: TGTGCCAGCAGTAGGGACAGCCCGAACACCGGGGAGCTGTTTTTT

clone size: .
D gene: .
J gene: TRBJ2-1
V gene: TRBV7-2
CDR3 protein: CASSRAGGHNEQFF
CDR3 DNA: TGTGCCAGCAGCCGGGCCGGGGGCCACAATGAGCAGTTCTTC

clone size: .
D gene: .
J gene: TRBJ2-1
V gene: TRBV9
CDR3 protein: CASSAQTGTYNEQFF
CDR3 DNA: TGTGCCAGCAGCGCCCAAACAGGGACCTACAATGAGCAGTTCTTC

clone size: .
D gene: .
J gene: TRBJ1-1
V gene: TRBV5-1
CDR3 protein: CASSLVGGMNTEAFF
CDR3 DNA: TGCGCCAGCAGCTTGGTGGGCGGCATGAACACTGAAGCTTTCTTT

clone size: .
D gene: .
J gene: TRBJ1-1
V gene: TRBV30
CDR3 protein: CAWIWDANTEAFF
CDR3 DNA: TGTGCCTGGATATGGGACGCGAACACTGAAGCTTTCTTT

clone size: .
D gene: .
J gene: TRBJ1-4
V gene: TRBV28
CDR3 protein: CASSSGGLGEKLFF
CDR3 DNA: TGTGCCAGCAGTTCGGGGGGTCTCGGTGAAAAACTGTTTTTT

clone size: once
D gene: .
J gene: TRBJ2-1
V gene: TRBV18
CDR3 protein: CASSPVPNYNEQFF
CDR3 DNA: TGTGCCAGCTCACCTGTCCCGAACTACAATGAGCAGTTCTTC

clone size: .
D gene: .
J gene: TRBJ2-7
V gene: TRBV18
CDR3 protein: CASSPPGPKSYEQYF
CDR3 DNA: TGTGCCAGCTCACCACCGGGACCGAAATCCTACGAGCAGTACTTC

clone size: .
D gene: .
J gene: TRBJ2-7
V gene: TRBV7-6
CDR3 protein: CASSFGGAYDEQYF
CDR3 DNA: TGTGCCAGCAGCTTTGGGGGGGCTTACGACGAGCAGTACTTC

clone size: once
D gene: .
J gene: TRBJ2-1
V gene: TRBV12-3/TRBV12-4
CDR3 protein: CASRPREYEQFF
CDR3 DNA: TGTGCCAGCAGGCCCAGGGAATATGAGCAGTTCTTC

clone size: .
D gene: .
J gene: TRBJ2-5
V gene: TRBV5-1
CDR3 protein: CASSLQGQETQYF
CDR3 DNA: TGCGCCAGCAGCTTACAGGGCCAAGAGACCCAGTACTTC